The 24 T cell receptor beta chains below come from one sample, sequenced in a study of OX40 agonist ivuxolimab in advanced cancers. TCRdb keeps only in-frame clones here, not all; method: immunoSEQ multiplex PCR. The data show about 79,000 clones, about nine tenths seen once. The sequencing used CD4+ or CD8+ T cells sorted from blood, collected in a trial of the OX40 agonist ivuxolimab. The receptor source for this set is an adult with an advanced solid tumor such as melanoma, head and neck, liver or kidney cancer.

This clone was recorded a few times. CDR3 bases: TGTGCCAGCAGTCGTAACTATGGCTACACCTTC. Residues: CASSRNYGYTF. The chain carries TRBV25-1 and TRBJ1-2; D is ambiguous. The CDR3 loop spans 11 amino acids. The germline gives CDR1 MGHDK, CDR2 SYGVNS. V was clipped by 5 bases and J by 1 base, with 2 bases between them.

This chain uses TRBV5-1 with TRBJ2-3; 11 bases match TRBD2. Germline V gives CDR1 SGHRS, CDR2 YFSETQ. The CDR3 contains 16 residues. V trimming: 0 bases; J trimming: 2 bases; junction bases outside the gene matches: 2. The CDR3 DNA reads as TGCGCCAGCAGCTTGGTAGCGGGAGGGGTCACAGATACGCAGTATTTT. This sequence encodes CASSLVAGGVTDTQYF.

The chain links TRBV11-3 to TRBJ2-3, with 7 bases lining up with TRBD2. Trimming took 1 base from V and 3 from J; bases not matched to a gene: 4. This CDR3 spans 15 amino acids. Germline lookup yields CDR1 SGHNT and CDR2 YENEEA. Written as DNA, the CDR3 is TGTGCCAGCAGCTTAGTCGTCGGGAGGACAGATACGCAGTATTTT. Its protein product is CASSLVVGRTDTQYF. Full variable domain (remainder filled in from reference TRBV11-3 and TRBJ2-3): EAGVVQSPRYKIIEKKQPVAFWCNPISGHNTLYWYLQNLGQGPELLIRYENEEAVDDSQLPKDRFSAERLKGVDSTLKIQPAELGDSAVYLCASSLVVGRTDTQYFGPGTRLTVL.

The chain carries TRBV14 and TRBJ1-2, with D hard to call. The germline CDR1 and CDR2 sequences are SGHDN and FVKESK. Trimming removed 0 bases at V and 7 bases at J, with 9 bases between. The CDR3 covers 13 residues. DNA of the CDR3: TGTGCCAGCAGCCAAGATTATTATAGTGGCTACACCTTC. As protein: CASSQDYYSGYTF.

J is TRBJ2-7 and V is TRBV5-1; D may correspond to TRBD1 or TRBD2 (5 bases each). V lost 2 bases to trimming and J lost 1 base, with 19 bases between them. The germline CDR1 and CDR2 sequences are SGHRS and YFSETQ. This CDR3 is built from 17 residues. The CDR3 DNA follows: TGCGCCAGCAGCTTTGGGACCTCAAGCGAGGTTTCCTACGAGCAGTACTTC. Its protein product is CASSFGTSSEVSYEQYF. Using reference TRBV5-1 and TRBJ2-7 for the parts outside the CDR3, the full variable domain is KAGVTQTPRYLIKTRGQQVTLSCSPISGHRSVSWYQQTPGQGLQFLFEYFSETQRNKGNFPGRFSGRQFSNSRSEMNVSTLELGDSALYLCASSFGTSSEVSYEQYFGPGTRLTVT.

This rearrangement joins TRBV29-1 to TRBJ1-1; D not certain. Trimming left V 5 bases short and J 3 bases short, with 13 bases between. CDR1 and CDR2 from the germline V gene are SQVTM and ANQGSEA. This CDR3 contains 13 residues. CDR3 in amino acids: CSVPGETYTEAFF. CDR3 DNA: TGCAGCGTTCCTGGAGAGACATACACTGAAGCTTTCTTT.

The V gene is TRBV2, the J gene TRBJ1-2; no firm D call. Germline V gene sequence: CDR1 SNHLY, CDR2 FYNNEI. V was cut by 7 bases and J by 0 bases, with 15 bases left in between. CDR3 length: 15 amino acids. The CDR3 spells CASTQGLSPNYGYTF. DNA for the CDR3: TGTGCCAGCACCCAAGGACTCTCCCCTAACTATGGCTACACCTTC.

DNA of the CDR3: TGTGCCAGCAGCCCGACTAGTGACGAGCAGTACTTC. Translating gives CASSPTSDEQYF. The chain joins TRBV6-5 to TRBJ2-7; D might be TRBD2 (6 bases). The germline CDR1 and CDR2 sequences are MNHEY and SVGAGI. CDR3 length: 12 residues. Trimming removed 6 bases from V and 5 bases from J, with 11 bases in between.

This CDR3 reads CASRSPGRTFQETQYF. The DNA of the CDR3 is TGTGCCAGCAGGTCCCCCGGGAGGACCTTTCAAGAGACCCAGTACTTC. The chain links TRBV2 to TRBJ2-5; TRBD2 matches 7 bases. The V gene's germline CDR1 is SNHLY and CDR2 FYNNEI. This CDR3 spans 16 amino acids. V shed 6 bases, J shed 2 bases, and the junction held 12 bases outside the gene matches.

J is TRBJ1-2 and V is TRBV28, with D possibly matching TRBD1 (5 bases). Trimming left V 2 bases short and J 1 base short, with 5 bases between. The germline gives CDR1 MDHEN, CDR2 SYDVKM. The CDR3 runs to 13 residues. For the CDR3, the DNA is TGTGCCAGCAGTTTAGGGGGTAACTATGGCTACACCTTC. Amino acid sequence: CASSLGGNYGYTF.

The J gene is TRBJ2-5, the V gene TRBV6-5, with 8 positions matching TRBD2. The junction had 4 bases not matched to a gene; V was cut back by 4 bases and J by 3 bases. The germline gives CDR1 MNHEY, CDR2 SVGAGI. The CDR3 is 14 residues long. CDR3 amino acids: CASSSNGREETQYF. CDR3 DNA sequence: TGTGCCAGCAGTTCTAACGGGAGGGAAGAGACCCAGTACTTC.

The chain couples TRBV29-1 to TRBJ2-6; D gene ambiguous. The CDR3 loop spans 15 amino acids. V lost 0 bases to trimming and J lost 0 bases, with 6 bases between them. Germline CDR1 and CDR2: SQVTM and ANQGSEA. CDR3 nucleotides: TGCAGCGTTGAAGATAATAACTCTGGGGCCAACGTCCTGACTTTC. Protein sequence: CSVEDNNSGANVLTF.

This clone was detected a few times. The chain is built from TRBV11-1 and TRBJ2-3; no clear D gene. The CDR3 is made up of 15 amino acids. V shed 1 base and J shed 2 bases, with 10 bases lying between them. Germline V gene data show CDR1 as SGHAT and CDR2 as FQDESV (reference sequence). CDR3 amino acids: CASSLVGAYTDTQYF. As DNA, the CDR3 is TGTGCCAGCAGCTTAGTAGGCGCCTACACAGATACGCAGTATTTT.

The rearrangement uses TRBV23-1 and TRBJ2-5; tentative D call: TRBD2 (5 bases). TRBV23-1 is labeled an ORF, and its function is uncertain. Trimming cost V 7 bases and J 1 base, with 19 bases left between them. The CDR3 extends over 16 amino acids. CDR3 sequence: CASTRRRSGPQETQYF. CDR3 DNA sequence: TGCGCCAGCACTCGCCGGAGGAGCGGACCCCAAGAGACCCAGTACTTC.

The chain combines TRBV28 with TRBJ1-1; TRBD1 agrees at 11 bases. Per germline, CDR1 MDHEN and CDR2 SYDVKM. This CDR3 spans 13 amino acids. The junction had 0 bases not matched to a gene; V was cut back by 6 bases and J by 3 bases. The CDR3 DNA is TGTGCCAGCAGGGGACAGGGGGACACTGAAGCTTTCTTT. It is translated as CASRGQGDTEAFF.

CDR3 DNA: TGCGCCAGCAGCCCTCTAGCGGTTTACGAGCAGTACTTC. Translation gives CASSPLAVYEQYF. The chain combines TRBV5-1 with TRBJ2-7; TRBD2 agrees at 7 bases. V shed 4 bases, J shed 4 bases, and the junction held 5 bases outside the gene matches. This CDR3 contains 13 residues. Looked up from germline, CDR1 is SGHRS and CDR2 is YFSETQ. The full variable domain, completed using reference TRBV5-1 and TRBJ2-7, is KAGVTQTPRYLIKTRGQQVTLSCSPISGHRSVSWYQQTPGQGLQFLFEYFSETQRNKGNFPGRFSGRQFSNSRSEMNVSTLELGDSALYLCASSPLAVYEQYFGPGTRLTVT.

A single count supports this clone. CDR3 coding DNA: TGCGCCAGCAGCCAGGCGTACAGGGGAAGGGCTGAAGCTTTCTTT. This gives the protein CASSQAYRGRAEAFF. The V call is TRBV4-1, the J call TRBJ1-1; 7 nucleotides align to TRBD1. V shed 3 bases and J 6 bases; nucleotides not matched to a gene: 10. Germline lookup yields CDR1 MGHRA and CDR2 YSYEKL. This CDR3 region has 15 residues.

This chain uses TRBV7-9 with TRBJ2-7; D gene ambiguous. Germline V gives CDR1 SEHNR, CDR2 FQNEAQ (reference sequence). Trimming took 2 bases from V and 5 from J, leaving 16 bases between them. There are 15 residues in the CDR3. CDR3 DNA: TGTGCCAGCAGCTTAATATCGGGCTGGAAGGACGAGCAGTACTTC. Its protein product is CASSLISGWKDEQYF.

This chain connects TRBV5-1 to TRBJ2-6; TRBD2 matches 8 bases. Trimming took 4 bases from V and 0 from J; bases not matched to a gene: 12. The CDR3 has 19 amino acids. Per the germline V gene, CDR1 is SGHRS and CDR2 is YFSETQ. DNA for the CDR3: TGCGCCAGCAGCCCCGGAGTTAGCGGGACCAGCTCTGGGGCCAACGTCCTGACTTTC. It codes for CASSPGVSGTSSGANVLTF.

The CDR3 loop is CASAVEGTDTQYF. The CDR3 DNA reads as TGCGCCAGCGCCGTCGAGGGCACAGATACGCAGTATTTT. The rearrangement joins TRBV5-1 to TRBJ2-3; D not certain. Germline CDR1 reads SGHRS; CDR2 reads YFSETQ. The CDR3 has 13 amino acids. The V end was cut by 7 bases, the J end by 1 base, with 10 bases between.

This chain uses TRBV5-4 with TRBJ2-7, with TRBD2 matching over 7 bases. V trimming: 5 bases; J trimming: 0 bases; junction bases outside the gene matches: 8. Germline V gives CDR1 SGHNT, CDR2 YYREEE (reference sequence). This CDR3 spans 15 amino acids. CDR3 region: CASRVAGPSSYEQYF. CDR3 bases: TGTGCCAGCAGGGTAGCGGGCCCGAGCTCCTACGAGCAGTACTTC.

The rearrangement uses TRBV6-1 and TRBJ1-2; TRBD1 matches 7 bases. Germline-derived CDR1 and CDR2 are MNHNS and SASEGT. The CDR3 length is 14 residues. V was clipped by 3 bases and J by 5 bases; unmatched bases: 6. The CDR3 loop reads CASSDSTGLYGYTF. The CDR3 coding sequence is TGTGCCAGCAGTGATTCGACAGGGCTTTATGGCTACACCTTC.

The chain employs TRBV6-1 and TRBJ1-2; tentatively, D is TRBD1 (5 bases). The CDR3 extends over 13 amino acids. V lost 7 bases, J lost 6 bases, and 15 bases lay in between. Germline V gives CDR1 MNHNS, CDR2 SASEGT. CDR3 in DNA: TGTGCCAGCACTTGGACATCCAGCAATGGCTACACCTTC. Amino acids: CASTWTSSNGYTF.

The chain joins TRBV6-1 to TRBJ1-3, with 10 bases lining up with TRBD1. Germline values: CDR1 MNHNS, CDR2 SASEGT. The CDR3 contains 14 residues. Trimming cost V 7 bases and J 6 bases; bases outside gene matches: 6. The CDR3 sequence is CASTKGTGENTIYF. The CDR3 DNA reads as TGTGCCAGCACTAAAGGGACAGGGGAAAACACCATATATTTT.